A selection of T cell receptor beta chains follows, all from one sample in a study of blood T cell repertoires in COVID-19. Measured with immunoSEQ multiplex PCR; TCRdb has only the in-frame clones, and not every one. This table holds a few hundred thousand clones, roughly 86% found once. The sequenced sample was peripheral blood. These TCRs come from a man in his 60s with acute or convalescent COVID-19. Both conserved end residues are part of each CDR3. Each record gives: clone size, CDR3 length, V gene, D gene, J gene, CDR3 DNA, CDR3 protein. The D gene is left open where the match is weak. Rows may omit the clone size; those that give it use once, few, many or a size class.

>.|13|TRBV28|.|TRBJ2-1
TGTGCCAGCAGTGGGGGCCCTTGGGGTGAGCAGTTCTTC
CASSGGPWGEQFF
>.|17|TRBV1|.|TRBJ2-1
TGCACCAGCAGCCAAGAAGGACCTAGCGGGGGGGCCGGTGAGCAGTTCTTC
CTSSQEGPSGGAGEQFF
>.|18|TRBV18|TRBD2|TRBJ2-7
TGTGCCAGCTCACCACCGGCTCTAGCGGGGGCCCGGTGGTGGGAGCAGTACTTC
CASSPPALAGARWWEQYF
>.|15|TRBV5-1|.|TRBJ1-3
TGCGCCAGCAGCGTGCTAACAGCCACTGGAAACACCATATATTTT
CASSVLTATGNTIYF
>.|14|TRBV2|.|TRBJ1-2
TGTGCCAGCAGTGAGGGGACTACAGGGAACGGCTACACCTTC
CASSEGTTGNGYTF
>.|15|TRBV6-5|TRBD1|TRBJ1-5
TGTGCCAGCAGTTCCGCAGGGGGCGCCGGTCAGCCCCAGCATTTT
CASSSAGGAGQPQHF
>.|14|TRBV24-1|TRBD1|TRBJ1-5
TGTGCCACCAGTGATGGACAGGTCAATCAGCCCCAGCATTTT
CATSDGQVNQPQHF
>.|18|TRBV14|TRBD1|TRBJ1-3
TGTGCCAGCAGCCCGTACGGGACAGGGGGGAAAAATGGAAACACCATATATTTT
CASSPYGTGGKNGNTIYF
>few|14|TRBV27|.|TRBJ1-2
TGTGCCAGCAGTTCCTCGACAGGTCCCCCTGGCTACACCTTC
CASSSSTGPPGYTF
>.|14|TRBV4-3|.|TRBJ1-1
TGCGCCAGCAGCCAAGATTTCAGGGGAACTGAAGCTTTCTTT
CASSQDFRGTEAFF
>.|14|TRBV19|TRBD1|TRBJ2-5
TGTGCCAGTAGTATACCCGGGACAGTAGAGACCCAGTACTTC
CASSIPGTVETQYF
>.|15|TRBV11-3|TRBD2|TRBJ2-3
TGTGCCAGCAGCTCCGGACTAGCGGGGGGGCCCCCGCAGTATTTT
CASSSGLAGGPPQYF
>.|16|TRBV29-1|TRBD2|TRBJ2-5
TGCAGCGTTGAAGTAGCGGGGGATTGGTACCAAGAGACCCAGTACTTC
CSVEVAGDWYQETQYF
>.|15|TRBV9|TRBD1|TRBJ2-5
TGTGCCAGCAGCGTAGCTCAAGGGGGCGCGGGGACCCAGTACTTC
CASSVAQGGAGTQYF
>.|14|TRBV11-3|.|TRBJ2-7
TGTGCCAGCAGCCAGGGGCAGGGTAGCAACGAGCAGTACTTC
CASSQGQGSNEQYF
>.|15|TRBV9|.|TRBJ1-1
TGTGCCAGCAGTCAGGCTGTGGCCGTGAGCTCTGAAGCTTTCTTT
CASSQAVAVSSEAFF
>.|16|TRBV19|TRBD2|TRBJ2-3
TGTGCCAGTAGATCTAGCGGGGGCGAGAGCACAGATACGCAGTATTTT
CASRSSGGESTDTQYF
>.|15|TRBV4-1|.|TRBJ1-1
TGCGCCAGCAGCCAAGATCGGCAGGGAGGCACTGAAGCTTTCTTT
CASSQDRQGGTEAFF
>few|16|TRBV20-1|TRBD2|TRBJ2-7
TGCAGTGCTAGTCGCCGACTAGCGGGGGGAAAGTACGAGCAGTACTTC
CSASRRLAGGKYEQYF
>.|15|TRBV27|.|TRBJ1-2
TGTGCCAGCAGTTTACATGGGGGCCCCGACTATGGCTACACCTTC
CASSLHGGPDYGYTF
>.|15|TRBV6-5|.|TRBJ2-3
TGTGCCAGCAGAACAGGGCTAGCGGAGTGGAATACGCAGTATTTT
CASRTGLAEWNTQYF
>.|16|TRBV12-5|.|TRBJ2-3
TGTGCTAGTGGTTTGGCAAAGAAGCGGGCTAGAGATACGCAGTATTTT
CASGLAKKRARDTQYF
>once|14|TRBV6-5|.|TRBJ1-2
TGTGCCAGCAGGGAGGGGATCAACCGGGGAGGCTACACCTTC
CASREGINRGGYTF
>few|14|TRBV24-1|.|TRBJ2-3
TGTGCCACCAGTGACCGGGTCGGTACAGATACGCAGTATTTT
CATSDRVGTDTQYF
>.|13|TRBV19|.|TRBJ2-7
TGTGCCAGTAGTAGGCAGGAATCCTACGAGCAGTACTTC
CASSRQESYEQYF
>.|18|TRBV2|TRBD2|TRBJ2-1
TGTGCCAGCCAGGGGTGGAGTAGCGGGGGGGCCCGTAACAATGAGCAGTTCTTC
CASQGWSSGGARNNEQFF
>.|13|TRBV11-2|.|TRBJ1-5
TGTGCCAGCAGCCTAGGAAAAGGAGGGCCCCAGCATTTT
CASSLGKGGPQHF
>.|14|TRBV15|TRBD1|TRBJ1-2
TGTGCCACCAGCAGAGGGCCACAGGGGAGTGGCTACACCTTC
CATSRGPQGSGYTF
>once|11|TRBV7-2|.|TRBJ2-7
TGTGCCAGCAGCCCACACTACGAGCAGTACTTC
CASSPHYEQYF
>.|17|TRBV9|TRBD2|TRBJ2-3
TGTGCCAGCAGCGTAGTAGGCGGGCGGGGGAAGGCAGATACGCAGTATTTT
CASSVVGGRGKADTQYF
>once|15|TRBV6-5|.|TRBJ2-3
TGTGCCAGCAGTTACCCGGCGACTAGCACAGATACGCAGTATTTT
CASSYPATSTDTQYF
>.|16|TRBV7-6|.|TRBJ2-1
TGTGCCAGCAGCTTAGAGAACGGGGAAACCATTAATGAGCAGTTCTTC
CASSLENGETINEQFF
>.|15|TRBV18|TRBD2|TRBJ2-3
TGTGCCAGCTTACGGACTAGCGGGTTCACAGATACGCAGTATTTT
CASLRTSGFTDTQYF
>.|18|TRBV6-1|TRBD1|TRBJ1-1
TGTGCCAGCAGTGATAGGACAGGGGGGTTAAAAATCGGCACTGAAGCTTTCTTT
CASSDRTGGLKIGTEAFF
>.|13|TRBV7-2|.|TRBJ2-3
TGTGCCAGCAGCTTAGTCTGGGCGGATACGCAGTATTTT
CASSLVWADTQYF
>.|15|TRBV6-5|.|TRBJ1-1
TGTGCCAGCAGTTACTCGAACCAGGGGAACACTGAAGCTTTCTTT
CASSYSNQGNTEAFF
>.|19|TRBV7-6|TRBD2|TRBJ2-3
TGTGCCAGCAGCTTAGGGGCTGCGGGGGGGATCAGCTCGTCAGATACGCAGTATTTT
CASSLGAAGGISSSDTQYF
>few|15|TRBV7-2|.|TRBJ2-2
TGTGCCAGCAGCCAGGGAGCCTGGAGGGCCGGGGAGCTGTTTTTT
CASSQGAWRAGELFF
>few|16|TRBV19|TRBD2|TRBJ2-5
TGTGCCAGTAGTAGGGGACTAGCGGGGTTTCGAGAGACCCAGTACTTC
CASSRGLAGFRETQYF
>few|14|TRBV6-4|TRBD2|TRBJ2-3
TGTGCCAGCAGTGACGGTAGCGGGACAGATACGCAGTATTTT
CASSDGSGTDTQYF
>.|14|TRBV6-8|TRBD1|TRBJ2-5
TGTGCCAGCAGTGGAGGACAGGGGGAAGAGACCCAGTACTTC
CASSGGQGEETQYF
>.|19|TRBV4-3|TRBD2|TRBJ2-1
TGCGCCAGCAGCCGTGGGCCGGGACTAGCGGGGGGGCGAAATAGTGAGCAGTTCTTC
CASSRGPGLAGGRNSEQFF
>.|16|TRBV7-2|TRBD1|TRBJ1-1
TGTGCCAGCAGCTTAGGAGCAGGGGGCCTAGGGACTGAAGCTTTCTTT
CASSLGAGGLGTEAFF
>.|15|TRBV19|.|TRBJ1-1
TGTGCCAGTAGTACCCGGGGGAGGGGCAACACTGAAGCTTTCTTT
CASSTRGRGNTEAFF
>.|19|TRBV4-1|TRBD2|TRBJ2-2
TGCGCCAGCAGCCAAGATTGGAGCGGGACGACGGTGGACACCGGGGAGCTGTTTTTT
CASSQDWSGTTVDTGELFF
>few|12|TRBV19|.|TRBJ1-1
TGTGCCAGTAGGGCAGGTAGCACTGAAGCTTTCTTT
CASRAGSTEAFF
>.|13|TRBV2|.|TRBJ2-3
TGTGCCAGCAGTGGACATCCCACAGATACGCAGTATTTT
CASSGHPTDTQYF
>.|15|TRBV18|TRBD2|TRBJ2-1
TGTGCCAGCTCACCCGGTAGCGGGGGGGTCAATGAGCAGTTCTTC
CASSPGSGGVNEQFF
>.|14|TRBV6-1|.|TRBJ1-2
TGTGCCAGCAGTGAAGGACAGTCCTTCTATGGCTACACCTTC
CASSEGQSFYGYTF
>.|11|TRBV11-2|.|TRBJ2-5
TGTGCCAGCAGCTTACTTGAGACCCAGTACTTC
CASSLLETQYF
>.|15|TRBV27|.|TRBJ1-2
TGTGCCAGCAGTTTCGCACTCGGACAGCCATATGGCTACACCTTC
CASSFALGQPYGYTF
>.|15|TRBV19|.|TRBJ2-5
TGTGCCAGTAGTGGAAGGGGAGGTTCCCAAGAGACCCAGTACTTC
CASSGRGGSQETQYF
>.|16|TRBV5-4|.|TRBJ2-5
TGTGCCAGCAGCTTGGACGGACAGAGAACGAGGGAGACCCAGTACTTC
CASSLDGQRTRETQYF
>.|11|TRBV28|.|TRBJ2-3
TGTGCCAGCAGTTACCGGGGTACGCAGTATTTT
CASSYRGTQYF
>.|16|TRBV19|TRBD2|TRBJ2-2
TGTGCCAGTCGGACTAGCGGGGGGACGAACACCGGGGAGCTGTTTTTT
CASRTSGGTNTGELFF
>.|11|TRBV6-5|.|TRBJ1-6
TGTGCCAGCAGTTCCGGTTCACCCCTCCACTTT
CASSSGSPLHF
>.|16|TRBV15|.|TRBJ2-7
TGTGCCACCAGCAGAGATGCGAGGGAAGGCTTGGGCGAGCAGTACTTC
CATSRDAREGLGEQYF
>once|18|TRBV7-9|TRBD1|TRBJ2-2
TGTGCCAGCAGCTTAGCGGGGACAGGGGGCTTGGACACCGGGGAGCTGTTTTTT
CASSLAGTGGLDTGELFF
>.|15|TRBV4-3|.|TRBJ1-1
TGCGCCAGCAGCCAACTACCGACAGGTAACACTGAAGCTTTCTTT
CASSQLPTGNTEAFF
>.|16|TRBV9|.|TRBJ2-7
TGTGCCAGCAGCGTAGGGGGGGGCCCTAGCTCCTACGAGCAGTACTTC
CASSVGGGPSSYEQYF